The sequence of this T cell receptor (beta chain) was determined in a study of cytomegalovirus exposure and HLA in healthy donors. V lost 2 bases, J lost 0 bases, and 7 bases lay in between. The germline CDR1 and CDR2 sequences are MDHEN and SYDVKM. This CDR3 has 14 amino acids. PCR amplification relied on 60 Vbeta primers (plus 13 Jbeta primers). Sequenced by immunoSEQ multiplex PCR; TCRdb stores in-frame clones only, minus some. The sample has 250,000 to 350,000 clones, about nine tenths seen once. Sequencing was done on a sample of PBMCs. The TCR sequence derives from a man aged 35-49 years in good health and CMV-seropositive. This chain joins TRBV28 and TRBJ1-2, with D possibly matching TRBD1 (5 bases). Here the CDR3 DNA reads TGTGCCAGCAGTTTAGAACAGGCTAACTATGGCTACACCTTC. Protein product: CASSLEQANYGYTF.